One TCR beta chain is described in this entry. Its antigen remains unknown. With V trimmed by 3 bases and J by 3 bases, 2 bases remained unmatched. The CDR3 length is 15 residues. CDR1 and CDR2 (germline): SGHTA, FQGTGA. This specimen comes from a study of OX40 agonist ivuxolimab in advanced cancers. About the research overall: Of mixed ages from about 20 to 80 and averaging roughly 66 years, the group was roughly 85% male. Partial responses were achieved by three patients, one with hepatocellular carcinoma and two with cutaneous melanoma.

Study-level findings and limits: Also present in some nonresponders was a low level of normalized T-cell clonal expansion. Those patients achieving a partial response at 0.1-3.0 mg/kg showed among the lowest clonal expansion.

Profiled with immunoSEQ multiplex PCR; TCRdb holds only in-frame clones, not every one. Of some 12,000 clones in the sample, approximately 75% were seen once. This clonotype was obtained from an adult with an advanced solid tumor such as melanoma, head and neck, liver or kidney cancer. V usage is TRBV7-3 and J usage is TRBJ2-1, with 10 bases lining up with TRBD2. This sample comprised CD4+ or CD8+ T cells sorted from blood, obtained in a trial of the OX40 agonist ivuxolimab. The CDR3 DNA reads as TGTGCCAGCAGCTTGAGGACTAGCGGCTACAATGAGCAGTTCTTC. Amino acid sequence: CASSLRTSGYNEQFF.